This T cell receptor (beta chain) was sequenced for a study of vaccination and CD4 T cells after COVID-19. CD4+ T cells that had been cultured provided DNA sequenced with the Oncomine TCR Beta short-read assay. It was cultured CD4+ T cells from which genomic DNA was extracted. TCRdb re-called the PCR reads through MiXCR, storing one row per CDR3 protein. Of approximately 9,900 distinct CDR3 sequences listed, approximately 45% were seen once; the top ten hold around 12%. Trimming took 3 bases from V and 2 from J, leaving 7 bases between them. The CDR3 sequence is 13 residues long. Regarding treatment: roughly ten-day PBMC culture with coronavirus spike peptide pools or control peptides (ViraFEST assay). Unexposed donor CD4+ T cells predated the COVID-19 pandemic, collected 2011-2018. Concerning this clonotype: The antigen is undetermined.

General study points: Median numbers of SARS-CoV-2-reactive clonotypes increased from approximately 21 to 38 (not a significant change).

The specimen was CD4+ T cells from blood, cultured in vitro. The sequence came from a human donor in good health. The gene calls are TRBV12-3 or TRBV12-4 and TRBJ1-2; D remains ambiguous. The CDR3 here is CASSFGQNYGYTF. DNA of the CDR3: TGTGCCAGCAGTTTCGGCCAGAACTATGGCTACACCTTC.